These 8 T cell receptor beta chains were all obtained from the same sample, sequenced in a study of chemoradiotherapy in HPV16-positive cancers. Clones were read by immunoSEQ multiplex PCR, and TCRdb kept only the in-frame ones, dropping some. Of 8,500 to 9,000 clones listed, roughly 70% are singletons. This sample was obtained from a patient who underwent chemoradiotherapy. These receptors were taken from a human donor with HPV-associated anogenital cancer.

This clone counts as medium-sized. This sequence joins TRBV4-2 and TRBJ2-6; tentative D call: TRBD1 (6 bases). Trimming pared 5 bases from V and 0 bases from J, leaving 11 bases between. Per germline, CDR1 LGHNA and CDR2 YNFKEQ. The CDR3 spans 16 residues. The CDR3 loop is CASSERGGSGANVLTF. The CDR3 DNA follows: TGTGCCAGCAGCGAAAGAGGGGGCTCTGGGGCCAACGTCCTGACTTTC.

This clone was seen a single time. This chain connects TRBV6-4 to TRBJ1-5; D gene unclear. Trimming shortened V by 0 bases and J by 2 bases, and 2 bases separated the two germline ends. From germline, CDR1 is MRHNA and CDR2 SNTAGT. CDR3 length: 13 amino acids. The DNA of the CDR3 is TGTGCCAGCAGTGACTCAGGCAATCAGCCCCAGCATTTT. This codes for CASSDSGNQPQHF.

The rearrangement uses TRBV4-2 and TRBJ2-6; no clear D. Trimming took off 0 bases at V and 0 bases at J, with 3 bases between the two ends. The CDR3 totals 15 residues. Germline V CDR1 and CDR2: LGHNA, YNFKEQ. CDR3 loop: CASSQETSGANVLTF. In nucleotides, the CDR3 is TGTGCCAGCAGCCAAGAGACCTCTGGGGCCAACGTCCTGACTTTC.

The chain joins TRBV10-3 to TRBJ2-7; weak D call: TRBD2 (6 bases). Germline V CDR1 and CDR2: ENHRY, SYGVKD. The CDR3 runs to 14 residues. Deletions cut 5 bases from V and 6 bases from J, with 17 bases between. CDR3 coding DNA: TGTGCCATCAGTACCCCGGGACTGGACCCCGAGCAGTACTTC. Its protein product is CAISTPGLDPEQYF.

V and J are TRBV28 and TRBJ1-3; TRBD1 might be the D (6 bases). Between the trimmed V and J ends, which lost 3 bases and 4 bases, there was a span of 16 bases. The CDR3 loop spans 16 amino acids. The germline gives CDR1 MDHEN, CDR2 SYDVKM. This CDR3 reads CASSLWAGDGGNTIYF. The CDR3 DNA is TGTGCCAGCAGTTTGTGGGCAGGGGATGGGGGAAACACCATATATTTT.

This rearrangement joins TRBV7-8 to TRBJ1-1; a possible D gene is TRBD1 (5 bases). V lost 5 bases and J 2 bases, leaving 9 bases between the germline ends. Germline V gives CDR1 SGHVS, CDR2 FQNEAQ. The CDR3 sequence is 13 residues long. The CDR3 coding sequence is TGTGCCAGCAGCGTAGACAGCAACACTGAAGCTTTCTTT. Translating it yields CASSVDSNTEAFF.

The chain uses TRBV28 and TRBJ2-3, with no clear D. The CDR3 covers 12 residues. Germline values: CDR1 MDHEN, CDR2 SYDVKM. The V end was cut by 5 bases, the J end by 1 base, with 4 bases between. The CDR3 DNA sequence: TGTGCCAGCAGTGCCCGCACAGATACGCAGTATTTT. This encodes CASSARTDTQYF.

The chain is built from TRBV28 and TRBJ2-7; TRBD1 matches 8 bases. Germline values: CDR1 MDHEN, CDR2 SYDVKM. The CDR3 runs to 14 residues. The V segment lost 4 bases and the J segment 0 bases; nucleotides outside the gene matches: 2. CDR3 sequence: CASSSGTGSYEQYF. CDR3 in DNA: TGTGCCAGCAGTTCGGGGACAGGCTCCTACGAGCAGTACTTC.